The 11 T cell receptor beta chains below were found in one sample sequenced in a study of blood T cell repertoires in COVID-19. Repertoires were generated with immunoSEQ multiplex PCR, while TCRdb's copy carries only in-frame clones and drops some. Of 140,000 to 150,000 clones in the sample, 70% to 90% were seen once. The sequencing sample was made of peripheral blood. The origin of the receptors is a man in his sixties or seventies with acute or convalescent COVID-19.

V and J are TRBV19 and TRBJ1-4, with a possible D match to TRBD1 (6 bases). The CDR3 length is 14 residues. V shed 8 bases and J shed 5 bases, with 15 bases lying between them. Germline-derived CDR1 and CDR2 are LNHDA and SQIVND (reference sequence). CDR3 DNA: TGTGCCAGTTTATTGACAGGTCGAAATGAAAAACTGTTTTTT. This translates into CASLLTGRNEKLFF. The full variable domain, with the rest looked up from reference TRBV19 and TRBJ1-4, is DGGITQSPKYLFRKEGQNVTLSCEQNLNHDAMYWYRQDPGQGLRLIYYSQIVNDFQKGDIAEGYSVSREKKESFPLTVTSAQKNPTAFYLCASLLTGRNEKLFFGSGTQLSVL.

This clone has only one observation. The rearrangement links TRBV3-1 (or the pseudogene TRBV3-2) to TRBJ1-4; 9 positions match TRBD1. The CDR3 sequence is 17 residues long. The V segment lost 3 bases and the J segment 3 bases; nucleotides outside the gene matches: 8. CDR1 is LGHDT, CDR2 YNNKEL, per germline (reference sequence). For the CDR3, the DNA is TGTGCCAGCAGCCATGGACAGGGGAATCTGGCTAATGAAAAACTGTTTTTT. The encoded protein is CASSHGQGNLANEKLFF.

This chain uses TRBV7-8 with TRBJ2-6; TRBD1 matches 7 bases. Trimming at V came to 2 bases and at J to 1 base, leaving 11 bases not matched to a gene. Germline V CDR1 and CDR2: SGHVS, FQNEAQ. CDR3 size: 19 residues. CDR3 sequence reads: CASSLQTGRMGSGANVLTF. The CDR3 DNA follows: TGTGCCAGCAGCTTACAGACAGGGCGAATGGGGTCTGGGGCCAACGTCCTGACTTTC.

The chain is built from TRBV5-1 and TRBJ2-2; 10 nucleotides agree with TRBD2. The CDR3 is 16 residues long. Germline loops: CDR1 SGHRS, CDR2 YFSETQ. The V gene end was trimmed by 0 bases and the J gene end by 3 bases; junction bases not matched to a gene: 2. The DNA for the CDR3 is TGCGCCAGCAGCTTGGGGACTAGCGGTTACACCGGGGAGCTGTTTTTT. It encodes CASSLGTSGYTGELFF. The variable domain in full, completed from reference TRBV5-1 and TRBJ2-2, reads KAGVTQTPRYLIKTRGQQVTLSCSPISGHRSVSWYQQTPGQGLQFLFEYFSETQRNKGNFPGRFSGRQFSNSRSEMNVSTLELGDSALYLCASSLGTSGYTGELFFGEGSRLTVL.

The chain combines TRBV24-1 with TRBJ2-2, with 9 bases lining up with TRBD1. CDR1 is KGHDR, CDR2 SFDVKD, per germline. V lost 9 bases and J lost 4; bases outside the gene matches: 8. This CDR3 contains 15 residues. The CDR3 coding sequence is TGTGCCACCGAATCGGGACAGGGAAGCACCGGGGAGCTGTTTTTT. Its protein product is CATESGQGSTGELFF.

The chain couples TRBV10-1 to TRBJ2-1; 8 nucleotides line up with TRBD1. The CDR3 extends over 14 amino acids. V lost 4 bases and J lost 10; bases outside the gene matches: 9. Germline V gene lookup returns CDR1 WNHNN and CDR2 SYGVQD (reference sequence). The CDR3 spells CASSADRASGEQFF. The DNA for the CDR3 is TGCGCCAGCAGTGCGGACAGGGCAAGCGGGGAGCAGTTCTTC.

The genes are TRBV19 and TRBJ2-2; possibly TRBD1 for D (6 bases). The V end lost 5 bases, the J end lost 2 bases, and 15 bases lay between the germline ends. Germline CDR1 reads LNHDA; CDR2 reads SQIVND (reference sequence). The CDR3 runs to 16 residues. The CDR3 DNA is TGTGCCAGTAGTCACAAACCGGGACAAAACACCGGGGAGCTGTTTTTT. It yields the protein CASSHKPGQNTGELFF. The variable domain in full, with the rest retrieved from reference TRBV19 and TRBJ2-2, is DGGITQSPKYLFRKEGQNVTLSCEQNLNHDAMYWYRQDPGQGLRLIYYSQIVNDFQKGDIAEGYSVSREKKESFPLTVTSAQKNPTAFYLCASSHKPGQNTGELFFGEGSRLTVL.

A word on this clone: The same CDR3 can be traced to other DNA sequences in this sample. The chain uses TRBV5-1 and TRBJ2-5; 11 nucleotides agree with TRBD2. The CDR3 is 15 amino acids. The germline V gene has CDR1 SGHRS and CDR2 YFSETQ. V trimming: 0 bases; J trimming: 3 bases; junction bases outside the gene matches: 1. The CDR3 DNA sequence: TGCGCCAGCAGCTTGGTACTAGCGGGGGAAGAGACCCAGTACTTC. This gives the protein CASSLVLAGEETQYF.

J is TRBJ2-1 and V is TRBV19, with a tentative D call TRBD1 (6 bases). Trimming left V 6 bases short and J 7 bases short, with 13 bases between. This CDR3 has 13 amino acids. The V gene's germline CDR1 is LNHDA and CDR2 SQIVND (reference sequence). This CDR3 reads CASSSKRGNEQFF. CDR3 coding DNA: TGTGCCAGTAGCTCGAAAAGGGGGAATGAGCAGTTCTTC.

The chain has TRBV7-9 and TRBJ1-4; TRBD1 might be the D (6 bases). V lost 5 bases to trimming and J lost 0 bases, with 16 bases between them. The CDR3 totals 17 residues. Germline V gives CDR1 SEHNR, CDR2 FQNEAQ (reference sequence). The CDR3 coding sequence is TGTGCCAGCAGCCCAATGGGACACCTTGCAACTAATGAAAAACTGTTTTTT. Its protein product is CASSPMGHLATNEKLFF. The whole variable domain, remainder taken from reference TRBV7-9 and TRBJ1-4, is DTGVSQNPRHKITKRGQNVTFRCDPISEHNRLYWYRQTLGQGPEFLTYFQNEAQLEKSRLLSDRFSAERPKGSFSTLEIQRTEQGDSAMYLCASSPMGHLATNEKLFFGSGTQLSVL.

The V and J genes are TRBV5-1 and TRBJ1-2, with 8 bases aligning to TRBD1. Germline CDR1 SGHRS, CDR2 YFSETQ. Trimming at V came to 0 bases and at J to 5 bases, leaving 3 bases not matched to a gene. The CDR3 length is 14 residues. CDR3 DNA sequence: TGCGCCAGCAGCTTGGTTGACAGGGGTTATGGCTACACCTTC. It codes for CASSLVDRGYGYTF.